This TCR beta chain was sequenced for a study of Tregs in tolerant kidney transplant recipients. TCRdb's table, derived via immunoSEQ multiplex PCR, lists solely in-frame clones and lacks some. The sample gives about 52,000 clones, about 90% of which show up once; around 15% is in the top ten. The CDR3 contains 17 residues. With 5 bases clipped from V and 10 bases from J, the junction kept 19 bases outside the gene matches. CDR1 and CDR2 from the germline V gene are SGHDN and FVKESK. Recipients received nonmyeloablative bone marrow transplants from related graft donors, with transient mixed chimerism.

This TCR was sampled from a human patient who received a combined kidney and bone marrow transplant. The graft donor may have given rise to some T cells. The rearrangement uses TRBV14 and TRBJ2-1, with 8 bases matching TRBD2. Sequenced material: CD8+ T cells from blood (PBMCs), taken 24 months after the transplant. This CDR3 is CASSVASGTRGSLEQFF. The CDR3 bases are TGTGCCAGCAGCGTCGCCTCGGGGACTAGAGGGAGCCTGGAGCAGTTCTTC.